This TCR beta chain was captured by sequencing in a study of Tregs in tolerant kidney transplant recipients. Clones were sequenced by immunoSEQ multiplex PCR, and TCRdb holds only the in-frame ones, with some missing. The sample has about 240,000 clones, more than 65% seen once. On this clone itself: Its antigen is still unknown. Other DNA sequences within the sample encode an identical CDR3.

Findings of the study overall: Expanding Tregs on activated donor B cells appeared to best identify donor-specific TCRbeta clones.

The CDR3 loop spans 17 amino acids. Losses at the gene ends were 6 bases for V and 0 bases for J; bases not matched to a gene: 13. The germline CDR1 and CDR2 sequences are ENHRY and SYGVKD. The rearrangement joins TRBV10-3 to TRBJ2-7, with 8 positions matching TRBD2. The specimen was CD4+ T cells from blood. The sequence was obtained from a human donor in good health. The DNA for the CDR3 is TGTGCCATCAGCGCCCGGGGGGGGCAGCCGAGCTCCTACGAGCAGTACTTC. It yields the protein CAISARGGQPSSYEQYF.